The rows below give T cell receptor beta chains drawn from one sample of a study of Ad26.COV2.S vaccination and SARS-CoV-2 variants. The data were produced by immunoSEQ multiplex PCR, yet TCRdb's version contains in-frame clones alone and is incomplete. Altogether fewer than 900,000 clones are present, 80% to 90% being singletons, with the ten largest covering 1.5%. This material consisted of peripheral blood, taken in a trial of Ad26.COV2.S vaccine versus placebo. The source is a person between 18 and 65 years old who received the Ad26.COV2.S COVID-19 vaccine or a placebo. CDR3s include the opening cysteine and the closing phenylalanine or tryptophan. A D gene is named only where the DNA matches it firmly. The listing skips clone size in some rows; elsewhere it reads once, few, many or a size class.

v_call	clone_size	j_call	d_call	cdr3_nt	cdr3_aa
TRBV5-1	.	TRBJ2-1	TRBD2	TGCGCCAGCAGCTTGGCCGGGACTAGCGTTAATGAGCAGTTCTTC	CASSLAGTSVNEQFF
TRBV18	.	TRBJ1-2	TRBD1	TGTGCCAGCTCACCGCGGGACAGGGAGGGTGGCTACACCTTC	CASSPRDREGGYTF
TRBV6-5	.	TRBJ2-1	.	TGTGCCAGCAGTTACGGGACATGGGACAATGAGCAGTTCTTC	CASSYGTWDNEQFF
TRBV19	.	TRBJ2-7	TRBD2	TGTGCCAGTAGTTCGGCGGGGGGTTCCTACGAGCAGTACTTC	CASSSAGGSYEQYF
TRBV27	.	TRBJ1-3	TRBD1	TGTGCCAGCAGTCGTGGGCCCGGGACAGCTGGAAACACCATATATTTT	CASSRGPGTAGNTIYF
TRBV3-1/TRBV3-2	.	TRBJ1-6	.	TGTGCCAGCACCGTCACGCAGGGTACTAGTTCACCCCTCCACTTT	CASTVTQGTSSPLHF
TRBV9	once	TRBJ2-2	.	TGTGCCAGCGGTCCAGAGGTTACCGGGGAGCTGTTTTTT	CASGPEVTGELFF
TRBV4-1	.	TRBJ2-1	TRBD2	TGCGCCAGCAGCCAAGCCGAGCGGGGGCTCTACAATGAGCAGTTCTTC	CASSQAERGLYNEQFF
TRBV2	.	TRBJ1-5	.	TGTGCCAGCAGTGAAGTTGGAGGGATTGGGCAGCCCCAGCATTTT	CASSEVGGIGQPQHF
TRBV6-5	once	TRBJ2-7	TRBD1	TGTGCCAGCAGTTACCGACCGGGACAGGGAAGCGAGCAGTACTTC	CASSYRPGQGSEQYF